The 14 T cell receptor beta chains presented below share a single source sample, sequenced in a study of blood T cell repertoires in COVID-19. Assay used: immunoSEQ multiplex PCR; TCRdb lists only in-frame clones, some missing. The data hold 150,000 to 180,000 clones, with around 84% observed a single time. The sequencing input was peripheral blood. Every receptor here comes from a woman aged 60-75 years with COVID-19, enrolled during active disease.

V and J are TRBV6-5 and TRBJ2-2; D gene unclear. The V end lost 8 bases, the J end lost 1 base, and 5 bases lay between the germline ends. The CDR3 has 12 residues. The germline V gene encodes CDR1 MNHEY and CDR2 SVGAGI. This chain's CDR3 is CASWLNTGELFF. CDR3 DNA sequence: TGTGCCAGCTGGCTGAACACCGGGGAGCTGTTTTTT.

The chain links TRBV3-1 (or the pseudogene TRBV3-2) to TRBJ1-1; 7 bases map to TRBD1. The CDR3 has 13 residues. With V trimmed by 4 bases and J by 4 bases, 3 bases remained unmatched. Germline V gene sequence: CDR1 LGHDT, CDR2 YNNKEL (reference sequence). The DNA for the CDR3 is TGTGCCAGCAGCCGGGGACAGATCACTGAAGCTTTCTTT. Its translation is CASSRGQITEAFF.

This clone appeared once. This chain links TRBV5-6 with TRBJ2-7; the D gene is possibly TRBD1 (6 bases). Germline CDR1 reads SGHDT; CDR2 reads YYEEEE. The CDR3 is made up of 16 amino acids. Trimming removed 4 bases from V and 1 base from J, with 18 bases in between. CDR3 nucleotide sequence: TGTGCCAGCAGCGCACAGGGAACTAGGGGATCCTACGAGCAGTACTTC. Translated: CASSAQGTRGSYEQYF.

The chain links TRBV29-1 to TRBJ2-3, with 9 nucleotides matching TRBD2. This CDR3 has 17 amino acids. Per the germline V gene, CDR1 is SQVTM and CDR2 is ANQGSEA. The ends lost 0 bases at V and 2 bases at J; junction bases unmatched: 9. Written as DNA, the CDR3 is TGCAGCGTTGAAGAGGATCCAGCGGGGGGACCCACAGATACGCAGTATTTT. This gives the protein CSVEEDPAGGPTDTQYF.

The rearrangement links TRBV15 to TRBJ2-7; 7 bases map to TRBD1. CDR1 and CDR2 (germline): LNHNV, YYDKDF (reference sequence). V trimming: 2 bases; J trimming: 6 bases; junction bases outside the gene matches: 10. This CDR3 contains 15 residues. The CDR3 loop reads CATSRRQGAVGEQYV. The DNA of the CDR3 is TGTGCCACCAGCAGAAGACAGGGTGCTGTGGGCGAGCAGTACGTC.

This clone has more than one count but fewer than ten. This rearrangement joins TRBV30 to TRBJ1-6, with D possibly being TRBD1 (5 bases). Per the germline V gene, CDR1 is GTSNPN and CDR2 is SVGIG (reference sequence). The CDR3 is 16 residues long. V dropped 5 bases and J dropped 5 bases, with 19 bases sitting between them. The CDR3 reads CAWSLGRGGDNSPLHF. CDR3 bases: TGTGCCTGGTCCCTTGGGAGGGGCGGCGATAATTCACCCCTCCACTTT. Supplemented by reference TRBV30 and TRBJ1-6, the full variable domain reads SQTIHQWPATLVQPVGSPLSLECTVEGTSNPNLYWYRQAAGRGLQLLFYSVGIGQISSEVPQNLSASRPQDRQFILSSKKLLLSDSGFYLCAWSLGRGGDNSPLHFGNGTRLTVT.

The DNA of the CDR3 is TGTGCCAGCAGCCAGGCCGACAGGGTGACCACTGAAGCTTTCTTT. Protein product: CASSQADRVTTEAFF. The chain has TRBV4-2 and TRBJ1-1, with 7 nucleotides matching TRBD1. With V trimmed by 3 bases and J by 4 bases, 8 bases remained unmatched. Per the germline V gene, CDR1 is LGHNA and CDR2 is YNFKEQ. The CDR3 is 15 amino acids.

CDR3 sequence: CASSIDRAGMDEQFF. CDR3 nucleotide sequence: TGCGCCAGCAGCATAGACAGGGCTGGGATGGATGAGCAGTTCTTC. The rearrangement links TRBV5-1 to TRBJ2-1, with 7 bases that match TRBD1. Germline V lookup: CDR1 SGHRS, CDR2 YFSETQ. With V trimmed by 4 bases and J by 8 bases, 12 bases remained unmatched. CDR3 size: 15 residues. The full variable domain, rest sourced from reference TRBV5-1 and TRBJ2-1, is KAGVTQTPRYLIKTRGQQVTLSCSPISGHRSVSWYQQTPGQGLQFLFEYFSETQRNKGNFPGRFSGRQFSNSRSEMNVSTLELGDSALYLCASSIDRAGMDEQFFGPGTRLTVL.

This clone was seen only a few times. The chain is built from TRBV10-1 and TRBJ1-1; a weak D match, TRBD1 (6 bases). V lost 5 bases to trimming and J lost 4 bases, with 17 bases between them. CDR1 and CDR2 from the germline V gene are WNHNN and SYGVQD (reference sequence). The CDR3 extends over 15 amino acids. The DNA of the CDR3 is TGCGCCAGCAGTAATGCCAGGGGCCTGAGCACTGAAGCTTTCTTT. Residues: CASSNARGLSTEAFF.

The rearrangement uses TRBV19 and TRBJ2-1; TRBD1 aligns across 7 bases. The J segment lost 0 bases and the V segment lost 4 bases, leaving 6 bases of the junction unmatched. The germline V gene encodes CDR1 LNHDA and CDR2 SQIVND (reference sequence). The CDR3 has 16 amino acids. The DNA of the CDR3 is TGTGCCAGTAGTAGATACAGGGGCAGCTCCTACAATGAGCAGTTCTTC. Its protein is CASSRYRGSSYNEQFF.

The gene calls are TRBV7-8 and TRBJ2-7; D possibly corresponds to TRBD1 (6 bases). V lost 4 bases and J 5 bases, leaving 12 bases between the germline ends. The CDR3 spans 13 residues. Germline V gives CDR1 SGHVS, CDR2 FQNEAQ. The CDR3 sequence is CASSSQGLHEQYV. CDR3 DNA sequence: TGTGCCAGCAGCTCCCAGGGGTTGCACGAGCAGTACGTC.

V and J are TRBV25-1 and TRBJ2-7; D is undetermined. The CDR3 extends over 14 amino acids. Germline V gene sequence: CDR1 MGHDK, CDR2 SYGVNS. Trimming took 4 bases from V and 5 from J, leaving 15 bases between them. CDR3 sequence reads: CASSASLPRDEQYF. The CDR3 region has the DNA TGTGCCAGCAGTGCGTCACTGCCACGGGACGAGCAGTACTTC.

This chain joins TRBV5-6 and TRBJ1-5, with D perhaps TRBD1 (5 bases). The CDR3 runs 14 residues. V lost 0 bases and J 4 bases, leaving 8 bases between the germline ends. The germline V gene encodes CDR1 SGHDT and CDR2 YYEEEE. CDR3 nucleotide sequence: TGTGCCAGCAGCTTGGCCGGGGGTAATCAGCCCCAGCATTTT. It translates to CASSLAGGNQPQHF.

The chain combines TRBV29-1 with TRBJ1-1, with 7 nucleotides matching TRBD1. Trimming took 5 bases from V and 5 from J; bases not matched to a gene: 5. Germline V gene data show CDR1 as SQVTM and CDR2 as ANQGSEA. This CDR3 has 12 amino acids. The CDR3 loop is CSVKTGETEAFF. The DNA for the CDR3 is TGCAGCGTTAAAACAGGGGAAACTGAAGCTTTCTTT.